The source of this TCR beta chain is a study of T-cell reconstitution after alpha-beta-depleted transplantation in children. This clonotype appeared a few times. The antigen is not known. This CDR3 region has 14 residues. Germline-derived CDR1 and CDR2 are DFQATT and SNEGSKA (reference sequence). V was pared by 6 bases and J by 2 bases, with 6 bases of the junction left unmatched. Study conclusions and caveats: There were some patients whose high TCRbeta diversity at day 60 came from surviving recipient T cells and thymic progenitors. Reportedly, roughly two months post-transplant, alpha-beta T cells arose from several hundred expanded graft clones. Among T cells one year after transplant, newly produced cells accounted for most counts and diversity.

TCRbeta library construction was performed incorporating unique molecular identifiers. A single record per CDR3 protein comes from TCRdb applying MiXCR to the PCR reads. The sample records more than 200,000 distinct CDR3 sequences, under 30% being singletons. This clonotype originated in a female patient under 10 years old who had a stem cell transplant for congenital amegakaryocytic thrombocytopenia, so the T cells may come from the graft donor. The input for sequencing was PBMCs, mostly from graft donor cells, taken 360 days after TCRalphabeta/CD19-depleted stem cell transplant. The chain couples TRBV20-1 to TRBJ1-4, with 7 bases identical to TRBD1. The CDR3 coding sequence is TGCAGTGCCGCCAGACAGGGTACTAATGAAAAACTGTTTTTT. Protein product: CSAARQGTNEKLFF.